A selection of T cell receptor beta chains follows, all from one sample in a study of blood T cell repertoires in COVID-19. Assay: immunoSEQ multiplex PCR; the TCRdb copy retains only in-frame clones and omits some. This sample has 200,000 to 300,000 clones, with around 90% found just once. Material for sequencing was peripheral blood. These receptors all stem from a human donor in a cohort sampled during active COVID-19. The CDR3 runs from the conserved cysteine through the conserved F or W. Clone size is shown for a subset of rows, as once, few, many or a class of expanded clone.

TRBV29-1	TRBJ2-7	NA	CSTRDTLSYEQYF
TRBV24-1	TRBJ2-3	NA	CATSDLDRPSTDTQYF
TRBV9	TRBJ1-3	NA	CASSLHHKGKINTIYF
TRBV4-1	TRBJ1-3	NA	CASSPAGRGRRGGNTIYF
TRBV4-3	TRBJ1-1	NA	CASSQDPGGDTEAFF
TRBV28	TRBJ2-4	once	CASRPGTGKNIQYF
TRBV6-4	TRBJ1-1	NA	CASRPQGLTNTEAFF
TRBV12-3/TRBV12-4	TRBJ2-7	NA	CASSPGGYEQYF
TRBV30	TRBJ2-7	NA	CAWSPETGTGTYEQYF
TRBV4-3	TRBJ1-1	NA	CASSQEVSYREAWNTEAFF
TRBV30	TRBJ1-6	NA	CAWSPFRSPLHF
TRBV2	TRBJ2-7	NA	CASSEEGTGNYEQYF
TRBV28	TRBJ1-1	NA	CASSRQGTRREAFF
TRBV18	TRBJ1-1	NA	CASSPILTAQGDTEAFF
TRBV3-1/TRBV3-2	TRBJ1-5	few	CASSQGAGMNQPQHF
TRBV24-1	TRBJ2-7	NA	CATSDGQRHEQYF
TRBV18	TRBJ1-2	NA	CASSPGENYGYTF
TRBV20-1	TRBJ2-7	NA	CSAPGGHEQYF
TRBV7-2	TRBJ2-7	NA	CASSLRLANSYEQYF
TRBV5-1	TRBJ1-3	NA	CASSLGQGHSGNTIYF
TRBV25-1	TRBJ1-1	NA	CASSEWGTAWNTEAFF
TRBV21-1	TRBJ2-1	NA	CASSPPTKEQFF
TRBV6-2/TRBV6-3	TRBJ2-4	NA	CASSRGQRLAKNIQYF
TRBV15	TRBJ2-7	NA	CATRDWLLYEQYF
TRBV30	TRBJ1-5	NA	CAWSADRGRQPQHF
TRBV15	TRBJ2-1	NA	CATSRETQDYLRSYEQFF
TRBV6-2/TRBV6-3	TRBJ2-7	NA	CASSYLQGDYEQYF
TRBV2	TRBJ1-5	NA	CASSEVDSPQHF
TRBV24-1	TRBJ1-3	NA	CATSDHPQQGAVSGTIYF
TRBV6-1	TRBJ2-3	NA	CASSGAISAGVSTDTQYF
TRBV5-1	TRBJ2-7	NA	CASSLASGGSTYEQYF
TRBV6-2/TRBV6-3	TRBJ2-7	NA	CASSSAGSYEQYF
TRBV7-2	TRBJ2-1	few	CASSLRGRWYNEQFF
TRBV9	TRBJ2-3	once	CASSVARTGGFRDTQYF
TRBV7-9	TRBJ2-1	NA	CASSRSGSGYNEQFF
TRBV6-2/TRBV6-3	TRBJ2-5	NA	CASSLIGLKTTQYF
TRBV19	TRBJ1-1	NA	CASNLQGASEAFF
TRBV2	TRBJ1-1	few	CASIYILNTEAFF
TRBV3-1/TRBV3-2	TRBJ1-2	NA	CASSQERQGSGYTF
TRBV20-1	TRBJ2-7	NA	CSAATGGEQYF
TRBV2	TRBJ1-1	many	CARTGVSNTEAFF
TRBV9	TRBJ2-3	NA	CASSAPLRGGPVSPPDTQYF
TRBV7-2	TRBJ2-2	once	CASSLDLRGTSTGELFF
TRBV3-1/TRBV3-2	TRBJ2-7	NA	CASSQWGRTSHEQYF
TRBV11-2	TRBJ2-7	NA	CASSFGWGDEQYF
TRBV7-8	TRBJ2-7	NA	CASNRAPPGEQYF
TRBV4-2	TRBJ2-5	NA	CASSRGLAAEEETQYF
TRBV7-3	TRBJ2-2	NA	CASSFRTGELFF
TRBV5-4	TRBJ2-7	NA	CASSLDHRAAGGEQYF
TRBV9	TRBJ2-1	NA	CASSSTGTGVNEQFF